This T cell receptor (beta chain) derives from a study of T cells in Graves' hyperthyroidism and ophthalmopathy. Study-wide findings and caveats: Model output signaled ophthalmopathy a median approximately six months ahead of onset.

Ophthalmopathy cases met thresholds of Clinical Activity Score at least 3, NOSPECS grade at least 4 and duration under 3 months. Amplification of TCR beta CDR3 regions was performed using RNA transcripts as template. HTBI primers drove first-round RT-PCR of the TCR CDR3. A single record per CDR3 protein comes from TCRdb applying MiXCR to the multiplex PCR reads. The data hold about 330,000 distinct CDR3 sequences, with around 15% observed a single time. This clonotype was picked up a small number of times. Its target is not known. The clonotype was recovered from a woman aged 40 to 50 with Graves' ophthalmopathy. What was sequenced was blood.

The CDR3 spells CASSGQDYEQYF. The CDR3, as DNA: TGTGCCAGCAGCGGACAGGACTACGAGCAGTACTTC. The chain employs TRBV2 and TRBJ2-7; TRBD1 matches 7 bases. The CDR3 is 12 amino acids. Germline V CDR1 and CDR2: SNHLY, FYNNEI. V gave up 6 bases and J gave up 3 bases; unmatched junction bases: 2.